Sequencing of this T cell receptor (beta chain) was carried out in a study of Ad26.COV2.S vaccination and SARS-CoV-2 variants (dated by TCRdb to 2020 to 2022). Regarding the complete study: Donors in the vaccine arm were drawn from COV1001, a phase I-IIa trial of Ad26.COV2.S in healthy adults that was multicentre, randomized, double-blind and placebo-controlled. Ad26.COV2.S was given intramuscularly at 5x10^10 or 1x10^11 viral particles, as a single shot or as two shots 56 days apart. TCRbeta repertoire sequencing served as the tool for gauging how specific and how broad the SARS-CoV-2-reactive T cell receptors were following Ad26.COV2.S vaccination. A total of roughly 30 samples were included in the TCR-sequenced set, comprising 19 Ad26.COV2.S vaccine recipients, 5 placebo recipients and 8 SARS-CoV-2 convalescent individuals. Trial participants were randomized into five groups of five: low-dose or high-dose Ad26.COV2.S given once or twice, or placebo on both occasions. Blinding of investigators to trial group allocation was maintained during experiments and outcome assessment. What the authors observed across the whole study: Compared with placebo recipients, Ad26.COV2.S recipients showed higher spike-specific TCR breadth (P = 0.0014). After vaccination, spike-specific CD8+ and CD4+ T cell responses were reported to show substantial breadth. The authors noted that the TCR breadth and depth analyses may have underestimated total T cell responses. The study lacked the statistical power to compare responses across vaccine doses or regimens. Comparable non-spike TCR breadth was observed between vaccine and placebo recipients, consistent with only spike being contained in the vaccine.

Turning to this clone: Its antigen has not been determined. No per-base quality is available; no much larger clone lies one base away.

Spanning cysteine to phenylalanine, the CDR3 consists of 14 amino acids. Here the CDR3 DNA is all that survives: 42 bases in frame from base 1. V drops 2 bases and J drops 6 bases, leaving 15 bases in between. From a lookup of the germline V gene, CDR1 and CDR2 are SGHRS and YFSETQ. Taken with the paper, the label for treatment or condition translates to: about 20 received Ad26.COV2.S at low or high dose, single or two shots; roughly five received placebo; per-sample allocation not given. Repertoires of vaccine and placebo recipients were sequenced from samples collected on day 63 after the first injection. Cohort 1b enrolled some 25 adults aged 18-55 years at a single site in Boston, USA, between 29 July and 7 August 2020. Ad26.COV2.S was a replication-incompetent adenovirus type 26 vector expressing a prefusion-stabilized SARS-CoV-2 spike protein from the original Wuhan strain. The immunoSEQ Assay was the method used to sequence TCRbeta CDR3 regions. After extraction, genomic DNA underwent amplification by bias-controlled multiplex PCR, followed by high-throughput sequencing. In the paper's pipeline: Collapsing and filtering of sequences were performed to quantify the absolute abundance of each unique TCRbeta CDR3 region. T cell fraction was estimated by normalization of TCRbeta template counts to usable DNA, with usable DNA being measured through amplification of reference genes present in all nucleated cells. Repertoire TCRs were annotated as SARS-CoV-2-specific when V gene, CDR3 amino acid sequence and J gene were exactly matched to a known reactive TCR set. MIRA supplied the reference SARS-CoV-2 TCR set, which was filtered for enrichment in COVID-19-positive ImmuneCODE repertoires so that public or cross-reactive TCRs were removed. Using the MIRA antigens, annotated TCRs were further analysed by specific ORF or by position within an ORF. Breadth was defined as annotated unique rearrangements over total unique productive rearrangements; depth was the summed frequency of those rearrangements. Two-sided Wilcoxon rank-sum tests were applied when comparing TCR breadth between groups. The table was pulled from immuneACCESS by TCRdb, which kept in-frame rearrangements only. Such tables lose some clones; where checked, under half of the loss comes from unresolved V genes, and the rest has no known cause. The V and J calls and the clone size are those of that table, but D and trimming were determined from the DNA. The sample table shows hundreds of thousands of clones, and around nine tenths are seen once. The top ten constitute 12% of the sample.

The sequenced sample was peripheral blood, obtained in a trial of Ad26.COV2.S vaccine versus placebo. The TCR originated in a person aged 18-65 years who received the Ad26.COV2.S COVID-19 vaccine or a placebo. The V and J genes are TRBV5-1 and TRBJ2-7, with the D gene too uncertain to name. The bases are TGCGCCAGCAGCTTAGTCAGCCTCACGGTCGAGCAGTACTTC. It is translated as CASSLVSLTVEQYF.